A single sample gave rise to the 6 T cell receptor beta chains below, sequenced in a study of T cells in Graves' hyperthyroidism and ophthalmopathy (dated by TCRdb to between 2018 and 2021). The receptor library was made with multiplex PCR. The sequencing machine was an Illumina HiSeq 2000. Amplification of TCR beta CDR3 regions was carried out from RNA transcripts. The TCR CDR3 was subjected to a first round of RT-PCR using the HTBI primer set and the Qiagen OneStep RT-PCR kit. TCRdb ran its own pipeline on the public reads, namely fastp trimming at Q25 and MiXCR clone calling, and kept in-frame beta chains. Identical CDR3 protein sequences are pooled into one entry, listed with their most common genes and DNA. Recorded for this sample are hundreds of thousands of distinct CDR3 sequences; roughly a sixth of them occurred a single time. Around 15% of the sample is in the top ten clones. The source material was blood. These receptors all stem from a woman in her 50s with Graves' hyperthyroidism that later progressed to Graves' ophthalmopathy.

The chain has TRBV2 and TRBJ1-1; 9 bases are shared with TRBD1. With 6 bases clipped from V and 1 base from J, the junction kept 9 bases outside the gene matches. There are 16 residues in the CDR3. Germline V gene lookup returns CDR1 SNHLY and CDR2 FYNNEI. CDR3: CASRESTGGRNTEAFF. The DNA of the CDR3 is TGTGCCAGCAGGGAGTCGACAGGGGGAAGGAACACTGAAGCTTTCTTT.

The sample holds many counts of this clonotype. This rearrangement joins TRBV11-2 to TRBJ1-6, with 7 positions matching TRBD1. Germline-derived CDR1 and CDR2 are SGHAT and FQNNGV. Trimming took 5 bases from V and 14 from J; bases not matched to a gene: 12. This CDR3 has 14 residues. CDR3 residues: CASSRQGAIGALHF. The CDR3 coding sequence is TGTGCCAGCAGCCGACAGGGCGCTATAGGGGCCCTCCACTTT. The entire variable domain, with the rest obtained from reference TRBV11-2 and TRBJ1-6, is as follows: EAGVAQSPRYKIIEKRQSVAFWCNPISGHATLYWYQQILGQGPKLLIQFQNNGVVDDSQLPKDRFSAERLKGVDSTLKIQPAKLEDSAVYLCASSRQGAIGALHFGNGTRLTVT.

This clonotype was observed at least ten times. The chain is built from TRBV3-1 and TRBJ1-2, with D unclear. Trimming stripped 5 bases from V and 11 bases from J, with 18 bases between. The germline V gene encodes CDR1 LGHDT and CDR2 YNNKEL (reference sequence). The CDR3 has 13 amino acids. The CDR3 spells CASSFRRMGWYTF. The CDR3 nucleotides are TGTGCCAGCAGCTTTCGCAGGATGGGTTGGTACACCTTC.

The chain joins TRBV15 to TRBJ1-3; TRBD1 matches at 10 bases. CDR1 and CDR2 (germline): LNHNV, YYDKDF (reference sequence). The ends lost 7 bases at V and 1 base at J; junction bases unmatched: 7. This CDR3 is 16 amino acids long. This CDR3 reads CATTFGTGVSGNTIYF. CDR3 bases: TGTGCCACCACCTTCGGGACAGGGGTGTCTGGAAACACCATATATTTT. The full variable domain, with the rest looked up from reference TRBV15 and TRBJ1-3, is DAMVIQNPRYQVTQFGKPVTLSCSQTLNHNVMYWYQQKSSQAPKLLFHYYDKDFNNEADTPDNFQSRRPNTSFCFLDIRSPGLGDTAMYLCATTFGTGVSGNTIYFGEGSWLTVV.

This clonotype was detected a few times. The CDR3 bases are TGCAGTGCTCGACGGGACAGCCTATTTGGCGAGCAGTACTTC. Translation: CSARRDSLFGEQYF. This chain connects TRBV20-1 to TRBJ2-7, with 7 bases aligning to TRBD1. This CDR3 has 14 amino acids. The V gene's germline CDR1 is DFQATT and CDR2 SNEGSKA (reference sequence). After removal of 5 bases from V and 6 bases from J, the junction contained 13 bases not matched to a gene.

This rearrangement joins TRBV20-1 to TRBJ1-1; tentatively, D is TRBD1 (5 bases). This CDR3 is built from 13 residues. V shed 1 base and J shed 6 bases, with 12 bases lying between them. In germline, CDR1 is DFQATT, CDR2 SNEGSKA (reference sequence). The CDR3 DNA is TGCAGTGCTAGAGTGGGCTCGGGGGCTGAAGCTTTCTTT. Translated, it gives CSARVGSGAEAFF.